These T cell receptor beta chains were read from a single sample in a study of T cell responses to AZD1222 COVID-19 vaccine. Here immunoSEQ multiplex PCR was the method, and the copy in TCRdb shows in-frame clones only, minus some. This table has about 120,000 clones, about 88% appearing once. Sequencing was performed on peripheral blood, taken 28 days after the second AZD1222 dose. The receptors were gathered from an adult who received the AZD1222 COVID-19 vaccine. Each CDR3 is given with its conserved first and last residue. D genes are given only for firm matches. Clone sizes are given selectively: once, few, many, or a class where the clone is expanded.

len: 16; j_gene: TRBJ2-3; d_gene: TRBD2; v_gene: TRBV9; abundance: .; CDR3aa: CASSVRSGGDTDTQYF; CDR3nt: TGTGCCAGCAGCGTACGGAGCGGGGGGGACACAGATACGCAGTATTTT
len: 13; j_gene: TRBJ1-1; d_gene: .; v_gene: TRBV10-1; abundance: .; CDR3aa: CASSDHEFGEAFF; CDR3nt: TGCGCCAGCAGTGATCACGAATTCGGGGAAGCTTTCTTT
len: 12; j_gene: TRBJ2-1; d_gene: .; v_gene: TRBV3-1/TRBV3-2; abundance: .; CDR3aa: CASSQDYHEQFF; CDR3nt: TGTGCCAGCAGCCAAGATTACCATGAGCAGTTCTTC
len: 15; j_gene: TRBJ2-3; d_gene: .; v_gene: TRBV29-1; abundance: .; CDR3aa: CSASGTAYGTDTQYF; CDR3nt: TGCAGCGCCAGCGGGACAGCCTACGGCACAGATACGCAGTATTTT
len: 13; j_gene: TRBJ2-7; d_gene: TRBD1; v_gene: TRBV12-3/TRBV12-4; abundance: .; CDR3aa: CASSHGTAYEQYF; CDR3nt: TGTGCCAGCAGTCACGGGACAGCCTACGAGCAGTACTTC
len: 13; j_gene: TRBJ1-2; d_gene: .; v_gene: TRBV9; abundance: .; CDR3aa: CASSVTPGRGYTF; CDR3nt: TGTGCCAGCAGCGTCACCCCCGGTCGTGGCTACACCTTC
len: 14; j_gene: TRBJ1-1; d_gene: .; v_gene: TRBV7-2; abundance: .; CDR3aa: CASSFARGGTEAFF; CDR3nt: TGTGCCAGCAGCTTCGCGAGGGGAGGCACTGAAGCTTTCTTT
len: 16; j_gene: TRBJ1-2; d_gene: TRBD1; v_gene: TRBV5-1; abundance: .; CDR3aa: CASSSGQGDVRYGYTF; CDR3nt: TGCGCCAGCAGCTCCGGACAGGGGGATGTGCGCTATGGCTACACCTTC
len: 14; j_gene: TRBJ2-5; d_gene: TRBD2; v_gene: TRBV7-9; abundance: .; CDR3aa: CASSSPGLEETQYF; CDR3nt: TGTGCCAGCAGCTCCCCGGGACTAGAAGAGACCCAGTACTTC
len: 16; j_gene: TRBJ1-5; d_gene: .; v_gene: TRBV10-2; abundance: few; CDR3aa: CASSDWSRTANQPQHF; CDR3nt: TGCGCCAGCAGTGATTGGAGCAGGACGGCTAATCAGCCCCAGCATTTT
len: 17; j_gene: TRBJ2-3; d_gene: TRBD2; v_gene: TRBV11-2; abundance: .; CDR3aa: CASSLLSGGAGTDTQYF; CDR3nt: TGTGCCAGCAGCTTACTTAGCGGGGGGGCCGGCACAGATACGCAGTATTTT
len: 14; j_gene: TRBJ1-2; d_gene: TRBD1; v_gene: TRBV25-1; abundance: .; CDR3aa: CASSLPGGSYGYTF; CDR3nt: TGTGCCAGCAGTCTACCAGGGGGCAGCTATGGCTACACCTTC
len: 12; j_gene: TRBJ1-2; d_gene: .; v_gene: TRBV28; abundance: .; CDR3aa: CASSLRTYGYTF; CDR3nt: TGTGCCAGCAGTTTGCGGACGTATGGCTACACCTTC
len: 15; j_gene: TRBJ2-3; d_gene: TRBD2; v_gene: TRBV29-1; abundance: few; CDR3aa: CSVGGSGGGTDTQYF; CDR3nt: TGCAGCGTTGGAGGTAGCGGGGGGGGAACAGATACGCAGTATTTT
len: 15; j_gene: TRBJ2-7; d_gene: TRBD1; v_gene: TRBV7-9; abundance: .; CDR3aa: CASSSVRGFPYEQYF; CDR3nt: TGTGCCAGCAGCTCCGTCAGGGGGTTTCCCTACGAGCAGTACTTC
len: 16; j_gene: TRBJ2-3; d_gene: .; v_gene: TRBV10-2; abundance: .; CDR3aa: CASSERVPSSTDTQYF; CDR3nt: TGCGCCAGCAGTGAGCGCGTCCCTTCTAGCACAGATACGCAGTATTTT
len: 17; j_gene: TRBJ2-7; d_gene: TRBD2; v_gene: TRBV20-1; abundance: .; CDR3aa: CSASSLAGGQFGHEQYF; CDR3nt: TGCAGTGCTAGTAGTCTAGCGGGGGGGCAGTTTGGCCACGAGCAGTACTTC
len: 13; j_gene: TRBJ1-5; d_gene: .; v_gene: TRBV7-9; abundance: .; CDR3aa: CASSSGFGQPQHF; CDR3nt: TGTGCCAGCAGCTCAGGGTTCGGGCAGCCCCAGCATTTT
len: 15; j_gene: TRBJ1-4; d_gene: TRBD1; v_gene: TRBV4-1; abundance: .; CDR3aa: CASSERGRMDEKLFF; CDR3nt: TGCGCCAGCAGCGAAAGGGGGCGTATGGATGAAAAACTGTTTTTT
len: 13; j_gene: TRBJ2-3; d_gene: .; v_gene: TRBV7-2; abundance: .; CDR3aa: CASSDPTTDTQYF; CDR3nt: TGTGCCAGCAGCGATCCAACGACAGATACGCAGTATTTT
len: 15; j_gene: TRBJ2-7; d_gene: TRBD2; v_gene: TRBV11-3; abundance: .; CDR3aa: CASSPGLAGGTQQYF; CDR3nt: TGTGCCAGCAGCCCTGGACTAGCGGGGGGAACCCAGCAGTACTTC
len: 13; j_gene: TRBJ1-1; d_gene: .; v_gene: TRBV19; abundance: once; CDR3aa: CASSRGGNTEAFF; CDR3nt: TGTGCCAGTAGTCGAGGGGGTAACACTGAAGCTTTCTTT
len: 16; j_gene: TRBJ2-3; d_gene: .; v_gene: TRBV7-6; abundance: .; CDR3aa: CASSLASSGYGDTQYF; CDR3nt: TGTGCCAGCAGCTTAGCGAGTAGCGGTTATGGAGATACGCAGTATTTT
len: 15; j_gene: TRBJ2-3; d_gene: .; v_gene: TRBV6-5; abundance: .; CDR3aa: CASLRPLSRTDTQYF; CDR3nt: TGTGCCAGCCTCCGGCCTCTTTCGCGGACAGATACGCAGTATTTT
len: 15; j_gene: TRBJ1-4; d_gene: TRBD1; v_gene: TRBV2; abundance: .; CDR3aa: CASSPLTGANQKLFF; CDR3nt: TGTGCCAGCAGTCCCTTAACAGGGGCGAATCAAAAACTGTTTTTT
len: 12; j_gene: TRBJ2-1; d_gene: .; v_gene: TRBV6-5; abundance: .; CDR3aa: CASSRGPEVQFF; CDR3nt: TGTGCCAGCAGCCGGGGACCAGAGGTGCAGTTCTTC
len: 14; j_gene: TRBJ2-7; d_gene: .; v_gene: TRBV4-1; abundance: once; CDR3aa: CASSPTSNTYEQYF; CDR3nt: TGCGCCAGCAGCCCAACGTCGAATACCTACGAGCAGTACTTC
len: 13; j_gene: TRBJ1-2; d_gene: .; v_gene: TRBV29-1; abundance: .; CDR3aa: CSISSAGVGGYTF; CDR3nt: TGCAGCATATCTAGTGCAGGGGTTGGTGGCTACACCTTC
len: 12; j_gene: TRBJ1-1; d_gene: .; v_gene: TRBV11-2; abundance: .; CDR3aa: CASSVLMAEAFF; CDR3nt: TGTGCCAGCAGCGTCCTCATGGCTGAAGCTTTCTTT
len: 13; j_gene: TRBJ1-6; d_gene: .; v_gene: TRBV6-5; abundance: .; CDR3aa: CASTLGLGSPLHF; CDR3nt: TGTGCCAGCACATTGGGGCTCGGTTCACCCCTCCACTTT
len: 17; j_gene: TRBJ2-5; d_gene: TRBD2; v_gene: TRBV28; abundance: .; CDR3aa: CASILAGGPGDGETQYF; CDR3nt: TGTGCCAGCATCCTAGCGGGGGGGCCGGGTGATGGAGAGACCCAGTACTTC
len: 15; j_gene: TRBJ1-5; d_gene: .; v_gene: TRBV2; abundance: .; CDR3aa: CASRGETASNQPQHF; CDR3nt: TGTGCCAGCAGAGGGGAAACGGCTAGCAATCAGCCCCAGCATTTT
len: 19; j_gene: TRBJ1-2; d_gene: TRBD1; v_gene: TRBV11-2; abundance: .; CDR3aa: CASSPYGQGEKEWSYGYTF; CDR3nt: TGTGCCAGCAGCCCATACGGACAGGGGGAGAAGGAGTGGAGCTATGGCTACACCTTC
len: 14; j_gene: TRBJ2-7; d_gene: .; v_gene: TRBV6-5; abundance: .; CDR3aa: CASSYSQVGYEQYF; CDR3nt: TGTGCCAGCAGTTACTCCCAGGTTGGATACGAGCAGTACTTC
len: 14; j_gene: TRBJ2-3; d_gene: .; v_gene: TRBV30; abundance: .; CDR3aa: CAWSHRVPPDTQYF; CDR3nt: TGTGCCTGGAGTCACCGGGTCCCGCCCGATACGCAGTATTTT